This passage covers 15 T cell receptor beta chains from one sample sequenced in a study of blood T cell repertoires in COVID-19. Produced via immunoSEQ multiplex PCR; TCRdb's table is partial and in-frame only. The sample records about 55,000 clones, more than 80% being singletons. Sequencing was carried out using peripheral blood. These TCRs come from a human donor in a cohort sampled during active COVID-19.

This clone was seen just once. The V call is TRBV7-9, the J call TRBJ2-2, with D perhaps matching TRBD1 (7 bases). V was clipped by 5 bases and J by 4 bases, with 17 bases between them. Germline V gene lookup returns CDR1 SEHNR and CDR2 FQNEAQ (reference sequence). This CDR3 comprises 16 residues. The chain's CDR3 is CASSTRGPGSTGELFF. CDR3 DNA sequence: TGTGCCAGCAGCACGAGGGGGCCCGGGAGCACCGGGGAGCTGTTTTTT.

The V gene is TRBV11-2, the J gene TRBJ2-3; TRBD2 might be the D (6 bases). CDR1 is SGHAT and CDR2 is FQNNGV in the germline V gene. The length of the CDR3 is 14 residues. Trimming removed 5 bases at V and 5 bases at J, with 14 bases between. The CDR3 protein is CASSPIMGGDTQYF. The CDR3 nucleotides are TGTGCCAGCAGCCCCATAATGGGGGGAGATACGCAGTATTTT. The full variable domain, rest sourced from reference TRBV11-2 and TRBJ2-3, is EAGVAQSPRYKIIEKRQSVAFWCNPISGHATLYWYQQILGQGPKLLIQFQNNGVVDDSQLPKDRFSAERLKGVDSTLKIQPAKLEDSAVYLCASSPIMGGDTQYFGPGTRLTVL.

V and J are TRBV19 and TRBJ2-7; TRBD1 matches 8 bases. CDR1 LNHDA and CDR2 SQIVND come from the germline V gene (reference sequence). J was trimmed by 2 bases and V by 8 bases; bases with no gene match: 5. The CDR3 loop spans 13 amino acids. This chain's CDR3 is CASADRGAYEQYF. CDR3 nucleotide sequence: TGTGCCAGTGCCGACAGGGGCGCCTACGAGCAGTACTTC.

This clone was counted a single time. The chain couples TRBV6-2 or TRBV6-3 to TRBJ1-1; 7 bases map to TRBD1. The CDR3 sequence is 16 residues long. V shed 4 bases, J shed 5 bases, and the junction held 13 bases outside the gene matches. Germline V gene sequence: CDR1 MNHEY, CDR2 SVGEGT. The CDR3 is CASSSPPTGPRTEAFF. The CDR3 bases are TGTGCCAGCAGTTCCCCTCCGACAGGGCCCAGAACTGAAGCTTTCTTT.

This rearrangement joins TRBV20-1 to TRBJ2-1; 8 bases are a match to TRBD2. With 3 bases clipped from V and 7 bases from J, the junction kept 5 bases outside the gene matches. The CDR3 is 13 amino acids. Per the germline V gene, CDR1 is DFQATT and CDR2 is SNEGSKA (reference sequence). The CDR3 DNA follows: TGCAGTGCTAGTACGGGACTAGGGAATGAGCAGTTCTTC. This codes for CSASTGLGNEQFF.

This clone was counted a few times. This chain joins TRBV4-2 and TRBJ2-1; 9 bases are shared with TRBD2. Unmatched junction bases numbered 3, after V lost 0 bases and J lost 3 bases. The germline CDR1 and CDR2 sequences are LGHNA and YNFKEQ. CDR3 length: 16 amino acids. The CDR3, as DNA: TGTGCCAGCAGCCAAGACCCTAGCGGGGTCTACAATGAGCAGTTCTTC. This sequence encodes CASSQDPSGVYNEQFF.

V and J are TRBV18 and TRBJ1-1; the D gene is possibly TRBD1 (5 bases). In germline, CDR1 is KGHSH, CDR2 LQKENI. Trimming removed 0 bases from V and 5 bases from J, with 10 bases in between. The length of the CDR3 is 14 residues. The CDR3 DNA is TGTGCCAGCTCACCACCGAGCAGGGATACTGAAGCTTTCTTT. It yields the protein CASSPPSRDTEAFF.

This clone was seen more than once but under ten times. The chain combines TRBV10-1 with TRBJ2-1; D might be TRBD2 (5 bases). V was cut by 7 bases and J by 3 bases, with 10 bases left in between. The CDR3 length is 13 residues. CDR1 is WNHNN, CDR2 SYGVQD, per germline (reference sequence). The CDR3 nucleotides read TGCGCCAGCAATTTCGGGGTCTACAATGAGCAGTTCTTC. It translates to CASNFGVYNEQFF.

The genes are TRBV7-6 and TRBJ2-5; 7 bases map to TRBD2. V trimming: 5 bases; J trimming: 7 bases; junction bases outside the gene matches: 10. The germline V gene encodes CDR1 SGHVS and CDR2 FNYEAQ. The CDR3 consists of 14 residues. CDR3 in DNA: TGTGCCAGCAGCCTCCTAGCGGCCCCGGGGACCCAGTACTTC. It specifies CASSLLAAPGTQYF.

DNA of the CDR3: TGCGCCAGCAGCTTGGAAGGGGGCTGGGAGACCCAGTACTTC. It codes for CASSLEGGWETQYF. The V call is TRBV5-1, the J call TRBJ2-5, with TRBD1 identical over 7 bases. CDR1 and CDR2 (germline): SGHRS, YFSETQ. The length of the CDR3 is 14 residues. After removal of 0 bases from V and 5 bases from J, the junction contained 4 bases not matched to a gene.

CDR3 loop: CASSPPGTAYEQYF. CDR3 sequence (DNA): TGTGCCAGCAGCCCCCCCGGGACAGCCTACGAGCAGTACTTC. The chain recombines TRBV5-4 with TRBJ2-7; the match to TRBD1 covers 7 bases. Germline CDR1 SGHNT, CDR2 YYREEE (reference sequence). The CDR3 totals 14 residues. Trimming cost V 4 bases and J 2 bases; bases outside gene matches: 6.

The rearrangement uses TRBV6-5 and TRBJ2-3; D might be TRBD2 (5 bases). The CDR3 covers 14 residues. Germline V gene sequence: CDR1 MNHEY, CDR2 SVGAGI. Between the trimmed V and J ends, which lost 9 bases and 2 bases, there was a span of 15 bases. The CDR3, as DNA: TGTGCCAGTGATGCGGGTATTCCCACAGATACGCAGTATTTT. Amino acid sequence: CASDAGIPTDTQYF.

This chain connects TRBV6-5 to TRBJ2-7; 10 bases are shared with TRBD2. The CDR3 has 15 amino acids. Germline loops: CDR1 MNHEY, CDR2 SVGAGI. J lost 2 bases, V lost 7 bases, and 8 bases had no gene match. The CDR3 sequence: CASKLGTSDAYEQYF. The CDR3 DNA reads as TGTGCCAGCAAGCTCGGGACTAGCGATGCCTACGAGCAGTACTTC.

V usage is TRBV5-1 and J usage is TRBJ1-2, with 7 bases identical to TRBD1. The junction had 7 bases not matched to a gene; V was cut back by 0 bases and J by 5 bases. Germline lookup yields CDR1 SGHRS and CDR2 YFSETQ. The CDR3 loop spans 15 amino acids. The CDR3 reads CASSLGQTGTYGYTF. As DNA, the CDR3 is TGCGCCAGCAGCTTGGGACAGACAGGGACTTATGGCTACACCTTC.

This clone was seen a handful of times. The chain recombines TRBV9 with TRBJ2-1; 10 bases agree with TRBD2. Unmatched junction bases numbered 3, after V lost 3 bases and J lost 3 bases. Germline V gene data show CDR1 as SGDLS and CDR2 as YYNGEE. The CDR3 extends over 15 amino acids. This CDR3 is CASSDGLAVYNEQFF. CDR3 DNA sequence: TGTGCCAGCAGCGATGGACTAGCGGTCTACAATGAGCAGTTCTTC.